This T cell receptor (beta chain) was retrieved from a study of cytomegalovirus exposure and HLA in healthy donors. PCR was performed using 60 Vbeta and 13 Jbeta primers. In the original analysis: In a later analysis, of 79 million or so unique beta chains, around 11 million appeared in at least two donors. Assay: immunoSEQ multiplex PCR; the TCRdb copy retains only in-frame clones and omits some. The V and J calls and clone size come from that table; D and trimming were worked out from the DNA. The table lists tens of thousands of clones, less than 75% of them singletons. The sample holds a few counts of this clone. Antigen: not known. Study-wide points: It was only CMV serostatus that was available as immune exposure information. Likely technical artifact: a cluster of highly shared sequence variants. Researchers reported that a few CMV-associated chains were confirmed in vitro as CMV antigen-specific.

Sequencing was carried out using PBMCs. The source of this sequence is a woman aged 25 to 39 in good health and CMV-seronegative.

DNA for the CDR3: TGTGCCAGCAGCCCAGGGCTCCGGGAGACCCAGTACTTC. Its protein product is CASSPGLRETQYF. The chain has TRBV27 and TRBJ2-5; D might be TRBD1 (5 bases). Trimming cost V 6 bases and J 5 bases, with 13 bases left between them. Per germline, CDR1 MNHEY and CDR2 SMNVEV (reference sequence). The CDR3 runs 13 residues.